The 2 T cell receptor beta chains below were found in one sample sequenced in a study of post-analysis software for immune sequencing data. Study-wide points: About five TRBV segments appeared more often in patients than in controls, and TRBV5-6, TRBV5-1 and TRBV20-1 were among these.

Unique molecular identifiers were carried by the TCR beta cDNA libraries. TCRdb redid the calling of the PCR reads with MiXCR, one entry per CDR3 protein. This sample has about 570,000 distinct CDR3 sequences, with around a third found just once. No cognate antigen is known for these TCRs. Sequencing was performed on blood. The source of these receptors is a girl younger than 18 with multiple sclerosis.

This chain joins TRBV20-1 and TRBJ2-1; D not certain. Trimming cost V 2 bases and J 0 bases, with 11 bases left between them. This CDR3 region has 15 residues. The germline gives CDR1 DFQATT, CDR2 SNEGSKA (reference sequence). The CDR3 nucleotides are TGCAGTGCTAGACCTCTAGAAGGCTCCTACAATGAGCAGTTCTTC. Protein product: CSARPLEGSYNEQFF.

This clonotype occurred a few times. The chain has TRBV11-2 and TRBJ2-3, with D unresolved. The germline CDR1 and CDR2 sequences are SGHAT and FQNNGV. The CDR3 is made up of 12 amino acids. The germline V and J ends were trimmed by 5 bases and 13 bases, with 16 bases remaining between them. The CDR3 sequence is CASSATLNKEYF. The DNA of the CDR3 is TGTGCCAGCAGCGCCACCTTAAACAAGGAGTATTTT.